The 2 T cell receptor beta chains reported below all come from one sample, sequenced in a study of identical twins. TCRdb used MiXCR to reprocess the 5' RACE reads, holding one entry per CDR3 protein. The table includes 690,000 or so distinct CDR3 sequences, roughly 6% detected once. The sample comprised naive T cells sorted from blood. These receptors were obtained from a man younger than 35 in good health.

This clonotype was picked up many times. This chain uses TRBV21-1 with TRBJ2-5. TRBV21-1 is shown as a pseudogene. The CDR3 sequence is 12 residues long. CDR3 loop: CASSNPQETQYF. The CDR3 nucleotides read TGTGCCAGCAGCAATCCCCAAGAGACCCAGTACTTC.

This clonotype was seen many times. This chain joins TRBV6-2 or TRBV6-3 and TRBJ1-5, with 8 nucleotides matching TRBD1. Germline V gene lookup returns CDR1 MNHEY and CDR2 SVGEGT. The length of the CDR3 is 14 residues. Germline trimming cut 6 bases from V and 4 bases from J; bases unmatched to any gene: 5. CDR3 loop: CASRRTGPNQPQHF. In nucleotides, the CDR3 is TGTGCCAGCAGGCGGACAGGGCCAAATCAGCCCCAGCATTTT.